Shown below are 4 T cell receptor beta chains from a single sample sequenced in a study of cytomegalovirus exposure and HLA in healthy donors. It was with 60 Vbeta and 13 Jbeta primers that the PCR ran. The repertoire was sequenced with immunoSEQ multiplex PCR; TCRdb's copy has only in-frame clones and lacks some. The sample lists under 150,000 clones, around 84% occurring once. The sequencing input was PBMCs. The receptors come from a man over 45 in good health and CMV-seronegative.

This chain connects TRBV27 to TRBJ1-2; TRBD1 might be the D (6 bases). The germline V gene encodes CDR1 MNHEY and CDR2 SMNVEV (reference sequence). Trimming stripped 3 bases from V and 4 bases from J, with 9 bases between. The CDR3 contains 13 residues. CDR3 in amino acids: CASSFDRFYGYTF. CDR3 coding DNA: TGTGCCAGCAGTTTCGACAGGTTCTATGGCTACACCTTC.

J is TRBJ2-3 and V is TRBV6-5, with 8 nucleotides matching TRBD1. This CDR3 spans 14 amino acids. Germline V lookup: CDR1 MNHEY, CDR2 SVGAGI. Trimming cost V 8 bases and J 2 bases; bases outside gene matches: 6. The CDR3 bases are TGTGCCAGCTCTGACAGGGGAGACACAGATACGCAGTATTTT. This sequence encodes CASSDRGDTDTQYF.

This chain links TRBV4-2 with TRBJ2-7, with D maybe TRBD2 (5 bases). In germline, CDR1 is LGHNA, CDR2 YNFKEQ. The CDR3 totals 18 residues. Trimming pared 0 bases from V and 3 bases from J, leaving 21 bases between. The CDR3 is CASSQEVASVTIHYEQYF. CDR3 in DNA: TGTGCCAGCAGCCAAGAGGTCGCGTCGGTGACTATTCACTACGAGCAGTACTTC.

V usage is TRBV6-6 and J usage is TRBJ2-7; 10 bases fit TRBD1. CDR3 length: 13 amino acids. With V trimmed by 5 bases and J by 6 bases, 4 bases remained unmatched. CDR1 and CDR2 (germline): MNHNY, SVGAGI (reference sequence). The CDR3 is CASSPTGGGEQYF. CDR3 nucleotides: TGTGCCAGCAGTCCGACAGGGGGCGGCGAGCAGTACTTC.